This T cell receptor beta chain was sequenced during a study of post-analysis software for immune sequencing data. Overall study context: In terms of disease course, relapsing-remitting, secondary progressive and progressive-relapsing multiple sclerosis were included. Study-wide results and limits: For normalized Chao1 diversity, multiple sclerosis patients scored significantly lower than controls did. Higher frequency in patients than in controls was seen for about five TRBV segments, with TRBV5-6, TRBV5-1 and TRBV20-1 among them.

Every TCR beta cDNA library bore unique molecular identifiers. It was from roughly 1.1 to 9.2 million T cells that about half a million cDNA molecules came. TCRdb re-derived calls from the PCR reads in MiXCR, one entry per CDR3 protein. Of roughly 730,000 distinct CDR3 sequences in the sample, less than 35% were seen once. Remarks on this clonotype: Antigen specificity is unknown.

The V segment lost 2 bases and the J segment 5 bases; nucleotides outside the gene matches: 11. In germline, CDR1 is SGDLS, CDR2 YYNGEE. This CDR3 contains 17 residues. This chain connects TRBV9 to TRBJ2-1; 9 bases match TRBD2. The TCR was taken from a girl between 10 and 17 years old with multiple sclerosis. Material for sequencing was blood. In DNA form, the CDR3 reads TGTGCCAGCAGCGTCATTGCTTTAGCGGGAGCTGACAATGAGCAGTTCTTC. It translates to CASSVIALAGADNEQFF.